The rows below give T cell receptor beta chains drawn from one sample of a study of cytomegalovirus exposure and HLA in healthy donors. Method: immunoSEQ multiplex PCR; TCRdb's copy keeps in-frame clones and lacks some. The sample consists of 150,000 to 180,000 clones, approximately 86% of them appearing once. Input material: PBMCs. The receptors shown here come from a man aged 18-30 years in good health and CMV-seropositive. Both conserved end residues are part of each CDR3. A D gene is named only where the DNA matches it firmly. A row's size may be missing; if present it is once, few, many or a size class.

j_gene,abundance,len,d_gene,v_gene,CDR3aa,CDR3nt
TRBJ1-2,.,13,TRBD1,TRBV18,CASSATGGDGYTF,TGTGCCAGCTCAGCGACAGGGGGGGATGGCTACACCTTC
TRBJ1-1,.,13,.,TRBV30,CAWSVQSGTEAFF,TGTGCCTGGAGTGTACAGAGTGGGACTGAAGCTTTCTTT
TRBJ1-6,.,13,.,TRBV19,CASTGAINSPLHF,TGTGCCAGTACTGGGGCAATTAATTCACCCCTCCACTTT
TRBJ2-1,.,15,TRBD2,TRBV7-6,CASSLTGTSATEQFF,TGTGCCAGCAGCTTAACCGGGACTAGCGCTACTGAGCAGTTCTTC
TRBJ1-2,.,13,.,TRBV6-5,CATHQAVDYGYTF,TGTGCCACTCATCAGGCTGTGGACTATGGCTACACCTTC
TRBJ2-1,.,17,TRBD2,TRBV25-1,CASSGLAGAGSYNEQFF,TGTGCCAGCAGCGGACTAGCGGGAGCGGGCTCCTACAATGAGCAGTTCTTC
TRBJ1-3,.,16,TRBD1,TRBV19,CASSTPETGAGNTIYF,TGTGCCAGTAGCACCCCCGAGACAGGGGCTGGAAACACCATATATTTT
TRBJ2-7,.,18,TRBD1,TRBV5-1,CASSLSKTGAPLVHEQYF,TGCGCCAGCAGCTTGTCTAAGACAGGGGCCCCTCTAGTCCACGAGCAGTACTTC
TRBJ1-2,.,14,.,TRBV6-1,CASSEVSVVVGYTF,TGTGCCAGCAGTGAAGTATCAGTGGTTGTGGGCTACACCTTC
TRBJ1-1,.,15,.,TRBV10-3,CAISESGRGNTEAFF,TGTGCCATCAGTGAGTCCGGCAGGGGGAACACTGAAGCTTTCTTT
TRBJ1-2,once,14,.,TRBV5-6,CASSLAGRSDGYTF,TGTGCCAGCAGCTTGGCAGGGAGGAGCGATGGCTACACCTTC
TRBJ2-1,.,15,TRBD1,TRBV28,CAILGQGVSYNEQFF,TGTGCCATATTGGGACAGGGGGTCTCCTACAATGAGCAGTTCTTC
TRBJ2-7,medium-sized,15,.,TRBV5-1,CASSLGQVGPYEQYF,TGCGCCAGCAGCTTGGGACAGGTGGGGCCGTACGAGCAGTACTTC
TRBJ1-4,.,11,.,TRBV6-5,CASSPQEKLFF,TGTGCCAGCAGCCCCCAGGAAAAACTGTTTTTT
TRBJ2-5,.,14,TRBD1,TRBV2,CASSDLTGGETQYF,TGTGCCAGCAGTGACCTGACAGGGGGAGAGACCCAGTACTTC
TRBJ1-2,.,15,TRBD1,TRBV10-1,CASSHGQGNLYGYTF,TGCGCCAGCAGCCACGGACAGGGGAACTTGTATGGCTACACCTTC
TRBJ2-1,many,17,TRBD2,TRBV7-8,CASSRLVGGRDYNEQFF,TGTGCCAGCAGCCGCCTTGTGGGCGGGAGGGATTACAATGAGCAGTTCTTC
TRBJ1-5,.,14,TRBD1,TRBV2,CASTRTGGNQPQHF,TGTGCCAGCACCCGGACAGGGGGCAATCAGCCCCAGCATTTT
TRBJ2-1,.,15,TRBD1,TRBV19,CASTLGTGGYNEQFF,TGTGCCAGTACCCTGGGGACAGGGGGCTACAATGAGCAGTTCTTC
TRBJ1-1,.,14,TRBD1,TRBV7-2,CASSFHRGGTEAFF,TGTGCCAGCAGCTTTCACAGGGGGGGCACTGAAGCTTTCTTT
TRBJ2-7,.,15,.,TRBV7-9,CASSSTRGWNYEQYF,TGTGCCAGCAGCTCCACCCGGGGATGGAACTACGAGCAGTACTTC
TRBJ2-1,.,13,TRBD2,TRBV29-1,CSSGLADYNEQFF,TGCAGTTCGGGACTAGCGGACTACAATGAGCAGTTCTTC
TRBJ1-1,few,14,TRBD1,TRBV5-1,CASSRQGGGTEAFF,TGCGCCAGCAGCAGACAGGGGGGAGGCACTGAAGCTTTCTTT
TRBJ2-1,.,15,TRBD2,TRBV19,CASSRGLASGSEQFF,TGTGCCAGTAGTAGGGGGTTGGCTAGCGGGAGTGAGCAGTTCTTC
TRBJ2-7,.,15,.,TRBV4-2,CASSQDPLDSYEQYF,TGTGCCAGCAGCCAAGATCCACTAGACTCCTACGAGCAGTACTTC
TRBJ2-1,.,18,TRBD2,TRBV9,CASSTPGEGGRRANEQFF,TGTGCCAGCAGCACCCCCGGGGAAGGCGGGAGGAGGGCCAATGAGCAGTTCTTC
TRBJ2-7,.,14,TRBD2,TRBV30,CAWSTGTSGVKQYF,TGTGCCTGGAGCACCGGGACTAGCGGCGTGAAGCAGTACTTC
TRBJ2-1,.,14,TRBD1,TRBV6-4,CASSGTGGYNEQFF,TGTGCCAGCAGTGGGACAGGGGGCTACAATGAGCAGTTCTTC
TRBJ2-7,.,14,.,TRBV5-1,CASSYGDTSYEQYF,TGCGCCAGCAGCTACGGGGACACCTCCTACGAGCAGTACTTC
TRBJ1-5,.,14,.,TRBV6-5,CASSSTAGNQPQHF,TGTGCCAGCAGTTCAACGGCGGGCAATCAGCCCCAGCATTTT
TRBJ2-1,once,14,TRBD2,TRBV29-1,CSVDGGRAYNEQFF,TGCAGCGTTGATGGCGGGAGGGCCTACAATGAGCAGTTCTTC
TRBJ2-5,.,14,.,TRBV5-1,CASSSSGGRETQYF,TGCGCCAGCAGCTCCTCGGGGGGCCGGGAGACCCAGTACTTC
TRBJ2-2,.,16,TRBD1,TRBV27,CASSTRQGAHTGELFF,TGTGCCAGCAGTACCCGACAGGGGGCGCATACCGGGGAGCTGTTTTTT
TRBJ2-2,.,15,TRBD2,TRBV9,CASTPRAGDTGELFF,TGTGCCAGCACCCCACGGGCGGGGGACACCGGGGAGCTGTTTTTT
TRBJ1-1,once,14,.,TRBV4-1,CASSQAMGRTEAFF,TGCGCCAGCAGCCAGGCCATGGGGAGGACTGAAGCTTTCTTT
TRBJ2-7,.,11,.,TRBV6-6,CASGEGGEQYF,TGTGCCAGCGGGGAGGGGGGCGAGCAGTACTTC
TRBJ2-4,.,11,.,TRBV27,CASSLGRIQYF,TGTGCCAGCAGTCTGGGGAGAATTCAGTACTTC
TRBJ2-5,.,16,.,TRBV13,CASSKRTDTIRETQYF,TGTGCCAGCAGCAAGAGGACGGACACAATACGGGAGACCCAGTACTTC
TRBJ2-1,.,16,TRBD1,TRBV7-3,CASSPDDRGLHNEQFF,TGTGCCAGCAGCCCCGATGACAGGGGCCTACACAATGAGCAGTTCTTC
TRBJ2-7,.,15,TRBD2,TRBV7-2,CASSWGSGRSYEQYF,TGTGCCAGCAGCTGGGGTAGCGGGAGGTCCTACGAGCAGTACTTC
TRBJ2-1,.,14,.,TRBV5-1,CASSLGGLYNEQFF,TGCGCCAGCAGCTTGGGAGGACTCTACAATGAGCAGTTCTTC
TRBJ1-2,.,14,.,TRBV18,CASSPRLTNYGYTF,TGTGCCAGCTCACCAAGACTTACTAACTATGGCTACACCTTC
TRBJ2-7,.,11,.,TRBV6-1,CAIDRTYEQYF,TGTGCCATAGACAGAACCTACGAGCAGTACTTC
TRBJ1-2,.,15,TRBD1,TRBV4-3,CASSQADRGNYGYTF,TGCGCCAGCAGCCAAGCGGACAGGGGGAACTATGGCTACACCTTC
TRBJ2-7,few,14,.,TRBV6-5,CASSPMTGYPRRYF,TGTGCCAGCAGTCCGATGACAGGCTACCCGAGGCGGTACTTC
TRBJ1-1,.,15,TRBD1,TRBV6-5,CASSRQGAQITEAFF,TGTGCCAGCAGTCGCCAGGGGGCGCAGATCACTGAAGCTTTCTTT
TRBJ1-1,once,13,TRBD1,TRBV7-2,CASSRTGVTEAFF,TGTGCCAGCAGCCGCACAGGGGTGACTGAAGCTTTCTTT
TRBJ1-2,.,14,.,TRBV5-1,CASSTSQGDYGYTF,TGCGCCAGCAGCACCTCACAGGGAGACTATGGCTACACCTTC
TRBJ2-7,.,14,TRBD1,TRBV4-1,CASSQGQGSYEQYF,TGCGCCAGCAGCCAAGGACAGGGTTCCTACGAGCAGTACTTC